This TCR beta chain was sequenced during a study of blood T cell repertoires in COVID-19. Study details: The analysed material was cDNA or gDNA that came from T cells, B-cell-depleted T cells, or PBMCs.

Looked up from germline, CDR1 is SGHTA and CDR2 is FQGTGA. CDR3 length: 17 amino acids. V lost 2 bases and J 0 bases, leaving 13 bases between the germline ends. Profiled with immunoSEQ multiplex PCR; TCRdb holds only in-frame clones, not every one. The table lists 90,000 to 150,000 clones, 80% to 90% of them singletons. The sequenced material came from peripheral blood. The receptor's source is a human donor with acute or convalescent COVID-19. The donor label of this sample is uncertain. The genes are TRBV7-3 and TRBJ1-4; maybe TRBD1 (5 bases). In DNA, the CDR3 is TGTGCCAGCAGCTTACGGACAACACCTTCAACTAATGAAAAACTGTTTTTT. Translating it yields CASSLRTTPSTNEKLFF.